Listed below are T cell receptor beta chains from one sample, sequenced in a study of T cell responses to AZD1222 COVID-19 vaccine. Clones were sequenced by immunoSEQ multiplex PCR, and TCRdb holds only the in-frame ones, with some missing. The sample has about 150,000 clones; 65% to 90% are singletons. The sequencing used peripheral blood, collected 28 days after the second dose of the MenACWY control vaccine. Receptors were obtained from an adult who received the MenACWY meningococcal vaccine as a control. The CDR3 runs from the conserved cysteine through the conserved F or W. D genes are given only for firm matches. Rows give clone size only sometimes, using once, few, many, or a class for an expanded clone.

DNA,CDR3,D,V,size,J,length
TGTGCCAGCTCCCAGCGGGACACAGATACGCAGTATTTT,CASSQRDTDTQYF,TRBD2,TRBV7-9,once,TRBJ2-3,13
TGTGCCAGCTCCCAGCTCGGGGACGGCGAGCAGTACTTC,CASSQLGDGEQYF,.,TRBV11-2,.,TRBJ2-7,13
TGTGCCAGCAGTTCCCCGCGGGGGTTCACAGATACGCAGTATTTT,CASSSPRGFTDTQYF,TRBD2,TRBV6-5,.,TRBJ2-3,15
TGTGCCAGCAGCTTAGGCCGAAGGGGGTTTTCATGGATGAACACTGAAGCTTTCTTT,CASSLGRRGFSWMNTEAFF,.,TRBV11-3,.,TRBJ1-1,19
TGTGCCAGCAGCTATGCTGCGGACTCCTACAATGAGCAGTTCTTC,CASSYAADSYNEQFF,.,TRBV4-2,.,TRBJ2-1,15
TGTGCCAGCAGTGGACTGGGTATAGCAGGGGGGGTGAATTACAATCAGCCCCAGCATTTT,CASSGLGIAGGVNYNQPQHF,TRBD1,TRBV6-1,.,TRBJ1-5,20
TGTGCCAGCAGCCTACTGGGACAGTTCTATGGCTACACCTTC,CASSLLGQFYGYTF,TRBD1,TRBV7-2,.,TRBJ1-2,14
TGTGCCAGCAGTTTATCTCCCCTGGCCCCAGATACGCAGTATTTT,CASSLSPLAPDTQYF,.,TRBV27,few,TRBJ2-3,15
TGCGCCAGCAGCGCCCTAGCGGGGGGGCCCACAGATACGCAGTATTTT,CASSALAGGPTDTQYF,TRBD2,TRBV5-1,.,TRBJ2-3,16
TGTGCCAGCCCCCATCTAGATACGCAGTATTTT,CASPHLDTQYF,.,TRBV6-4,.,TRBJ2-3,11
TGTGCCAGCAGTGAGGGGGCGTGGAGCAATCAGCCCCAGCATTTT,CASSEGAWSNQPQHF,.,TRBV6-1,.,TRBJ1-5,15
TGTGCCAGCAGCTGGGGGACAGCTGGGGCCAACGTCCTGACTTTC,CASSWGTAGANVLTF,TRBD1,TRBV13,.,TRBJ2-6,15
TGTGCCAGCAGCTTAGCTTCGGGAGGAGTGGCTGGAAACACCATATATTTT,CASSLASGGVAGNTIYF,.,TRBV13,.,TRBJ1-3,17
TGTGCCAGCAGTACTAGACAGGGGGTAGCTTGCACCTTC,CASSTRQGVACTF,TRBD1,TRBV28,.,TRBJ1-2,13
TGTGCCAGTAGTATTGGCGGGGGGGCCGGTACGCAGTATTTT,CASSIGGGAGTQYF,TRBD2,TRBV19,.,TRBJ2-3,14
TGTGCCAGCAGTTATGAGGAGGGGAACACTGAAGCTTTCTTT,CASSYEEGNTEAFF,.,TRBV6-5,.,TRBJ1-1,14
TGTGCCTGGAGTGTGGGCAGGGGCACTGAAGCTTTCTTT,CAWSVGRGTEAFF,.,TRBV30,.,TRBJ1-1,13
TGTGCCAGCAGTTTAGGGCCGGGACAGGGGGCGCGCGGCTACACCTTC,CASSLGPGQGARGYTF,TRBD1,TRBV27,.,TRBJ1-2,16
TGTGCCAGCAGTTACTCCGAGGGTACGCAGTATTTT,CASSYSEGTQYF,.,TRBV6-6,.,TRBJ2-3,12
TGTGCCAGCAGCTCTCCGACCTTGAACACTGAAGCTTTCTTT,CASSSPTLNTEAFF,.,TRBV7-9,.,TRBJ1-1,14